This T cell receptor (beta chain) stems from a study of blood T cell dynamics during melanoma immunotherapy. V was trimmed by 4 bases and J by 7 bases, leaving 14 bases between them. This CDR3 has 14 amino acids. CDR1 MGHRA and CDR2 YSYEKL come from the germline V gene. The time point is: pre-treatment baseline. Patients had no prior systemic cancer treatment, immunosuppressants or other active cancers. The assay was immunoSEQ multiplex PCR, and TCRdb's table has in-frame clones only and misses some. The table has approximately 15,000 clones, more than 75% seen once. The receptor was derived from a human donor with melanoma. The chain links TRBV4-1 to TRBJ1-3, with D maybe TRBD1 (6 bases). Sequenced material: blood, taken from a patient treated with checkpoint blockade. CDR3 DNA: TGCGCCAGCAGCCCCTCGGAAGGGGGGAACACCATATATTTT. Amino acid sequence: CASSPSEGGNTIYF.